A selection of T cell receptor beta chains follows, all from one sample in a study of CD8+CD57+ T cells in acquired aplastic anemia. TCRdb re-analysed the reads in MiXCR, keeping a single row per CDR3 protein. The sample consists of roughly 150,000 distinct CDR3 sequences, roughly 45% of them appearing once. Sequencing was performed on sorted CD4+, CD8+, or CD8+CD57+ T cells (not recorded which) from PBMCs. These receptors originate from a human donor with aplastic anemia. The CDR3 runs from the conserved cysteine through the conserved F or W. The order of the fields is J gene, clone size, D gene, V gene, CDR3 DNA, CDR3 protein. The D gene is left open where the match is weak. Clone size is stated in some rows and not others, as once, few, many or a class when expanded.

j_gene: TRBJ2-1; abundance: few; d_gene: TRBD1; v_gene: TRBV25-1; CDR3nt: TGTGCCAGCAGTGCCGACAGGGGAACGGGTGAGCAGTTCTTC; CDR3aa: CASSADRGTGEQFF
j_gene: TRBJ1-2; abundance: many; d_gene: TRBD1; v_gene: TRBV20-1; CDR3nt: TGCAGTGCTAGATACCTGACAGGGGGCTCTTTGTGGTATGGCTACACCTTC; CDR3aa: CSARYLTGGSLWYGYTF
j_gene: TRBJ1-5; abundance: NA; d_gene: NA; v_gene: TRBV6-1; CDR3nt: TGTGCCAGCAGTGAACTATGGAGCAATCAGCCCCAGCATTTT; CDR3aa: CASSELWSNQPQHF
j_gene: TRBJ2-2; abundance: NA; d_gene: NA; v_gene: TRBV20-1; CDR3nt: TGCAGTGCCCAGAATCAGGGGGGCACCGGGGAGCTGTTTTTT; CDR3aa: CSAQNQGGTGELFF
j_gene: TRBJ1-2; abundance: many; d_gene: NA; v_gene: TRBV5-5; CDR3nt: TGTGCCAGCAGCTTGGCTTCAGGCAACTATGGCTACACCTTC; CDR3aa: CASSLASGNYGYTF
j_gene: TRBJ1-1; abundance: many; d_gene: NA; v_gene: TRBV20-1; CDR3nt: TGCAGTGCTAGGGCAGGGCTCAACACTGAAGCTTTCTTT; CDR3aa: CSARAGLNTEAFF
j_gene: TRBJ2-7; abundance: many; d_gene: TRBD1; v_gene: TRBV19; CDR3nt: TGTGCCAGTAGCCGATTCCCTCGGGACAGACTCTACGAGCAGTACTTC; CDR3aa: CASSRFPRDRLYEQYF
j_gene: TRBJ2-6; abundance: NA; d_gene: NA; v_gene: TRBV7-3; CDR3nt: TGTGCCAGCAGCTTAATGGTCGGGGCTGGGGCCAACGTCCTGACTTTC; CDR3aa: CASSLMVGAGANVLTF
j_gene: TRBJ1-1; abundance: many; d_gene: TRBD1; v_gene: TRBV20-1; CDR3nt: TGCAGTGCTGGGGAACCGGGACAGTCCTTTGAAGCTTTCTTT; CDR3aa: CSAGEPGQSFEAFF
j_gene: TRBJ2-5; abundance: NA; d_gene: NA; v_gene: TRBV9; CDR3nt: TGTGCCAGCAGCGTAGCTGGAGGGAAAGAGACCCAGTACTTC; CDR3aa: CASSVAGGKETQYF
j_gene: TRBJ2-1; abundance: many; d_gene: TRBD2; v_gene: TRBV7-3; CDR3nt: TGTGCCAGCAGCTTCCTTGCGGGAGGGGAGCATGAGCAGTTCTTC; CDR3aa: CASSFLAGGEHEQFF
j_gene: TRBJ1-2; abundance: NA; d_gene: NA; v_gene: TRBV29-1; CDR3nt: TGCAGCGTACCCGAGGCAGGACTTGTGCTGTTC; CDR3aa: CSVPEAGLVLF
j_gene: TRBJ2-1; abundance: NA; d_gene: TRBD2; v_gene: TRBV11-2; CDR3nt: TGTGCCAGCAGCTCCCCGGGGGGAGGCGGGGTCTACAATGAGCAGTTCTTC; CDR3aa: CASSSPGGGGVYNEQFF
j_gene: TRBJ1-5; abundance: many; d_gene: TRBD1; v_gene: TRBV12-3/TRBV12-4; CDR3nt: TGTGCCAGCAGTTTAAGGACAGGGTTGAGTCAGCCCCAGCATTTT; CDR3aa: CASSLRTGLSQPQHF
j_gene: TRBJ2-7; abundance: many; d_gene: TRBD1; v_gene: TRBV5-1; CDR3nt: TGCGCCAGCAGCTTGACAGGGGATCACCACGAGCAGTACTTC; CDR3aa: CASSLTGDHHEQYF
j_gene: TRBJ1-2; abundance: NA; d_gene: TRBD1; v_gene: TRBV7-2; CDR3nt: TGTGCCAGCAGAACGGGACAGGGGGTTTATGGCCACACCTTC; CDR3aa: CASRTGQGVYGHTF
j_gene: TRBJ1-2; abundance: NA; d_gene: TRBD1; v_gene: TRBV24-1; CDR3nt: TGTGCCACTGGACAGGGGGGTTTCTTC; CDR3aa: CATGQGGFF
j_gene: TRBJ1-6; abundance: few; d_gene: NA; v_gene: TRBV19; CDR3nt: TGTGCCAGTAGTATTGGCGGGGCAGGCAATTCACCCCTCCACTTT; CDR3aa: CASSIGGAGNSPLHF
j_gene: TRBJ2-2; abundance: NA; d_gene: TRBD1; v_gene: TRBV24-1; CDR3nt: TGTGCCACCAGTAGGGGGGACAGGGCGGTCACCGGGGAGCTGTTTTTT; CDR3aa: CATSRGDRAVTGELFF
j_gene: TRBJ1-4; abundance: few; d_gene: NA; v_gene: TRBV2; CDR3nt: TGTGCCAGCAGCCAACATGTCAATGAAGAACTGTTTTTT; CDR3aa: CASSQHVNEELFF
j_gene: TRBJ2-7; abundance: NA; d_gene: TRBD1; v_gene: TRBV7-8; CDR3nt: TGTGCCAGCAGCTTCGTCCCAGGGGGTTCGTACGAGCAGTACTTC; CDR3aa: CASSFVPGGSYEQYF
j_gene: TRBJ1-6; abundance: many; d_gene: NA; v_gene: TRBV11-2; CDR3nt: TGTGCCAGCAGCTTATGGGGGATGAGAACACCCCTCCACTTT; CDR3aa: CASSLWGMRTPLHF
j_gene: TRBJ1-1; abundance: NA; d_gene: NA; v_gene: TRBV20-1; CDR3nt: TGCAGTGCTAGGAAGGGAATGAACACTGAAGCTTTCTTT; CDR3aa: CSARKGMNTEAFF
j_gene: TRBJ2-1; abundance: few; d_gene: NA; v_gene: TRBV11-2; CDR3nt: TGTGCCAGCAGCTTGGGTGGAGGGAACGACGATGAGCAGTTCTTC; CDR3aa: CASSLGGGNDDEQFF
j_gene: TRBJ2-7; abundance: NA; d_gene: NA; v_gene: TRBV5-1; CDR3nt: TGCGCCAGCAGCCCTGACGCGGACAGTTCCTACGAGCAGTACTTC; CDR3aa: CASSPDADSSYEQYF
j_gene: TRBJ1-2; abundance: many; d_gene: NA; v_gene: TRBV7-9; CDR3nt: TGTGCCAGCAGCCTCGGGACGGCGAGTGGCTACACCTTC; CDR3aa: CASSLGTASGYTF
j_gene: TRBJ1-2; abundance: once; d_gene: TRBD1; v_gene: TRBV24-1; CDR3nt: TGTGCCACCAGTGATCCCGGGACAGGGAATGTTGGCTACACCTTC; CDR3aa: CATSDPGTGNVGYTF
j_gene: TRBJ1-6; abundance: once; d_gene: NA; v_gene: TRBV2; CDR3nt: TGTGCCAGCAGTGAAGCGCCTGGACCCCTCCACTTT; CDR3aa: CASSEAPGPLHF
j_gene: TRBJ1-1; abundance: once; d_gene: TRBD1; v_gene: TRBV24-1; CDR3nt: TGTGCCACCAGTGAAACCGGGACAGGGGCGGAAGCTTTCTTT; CDR3aa: CATSETGTGAEAFF
j_gene: TRBJ2-1; abundance: NA; d_gene: TRBD1; v_gene: TRBV10-3; CDR3nt: TGTGCCATCAAAAAACAGGGGGCCAGAGATGAGCAGTTCTTC; CDR3aa: CAIKKQGARDEQFF
j_gene: TRBJ2-3; abundance: many; d_gene: NA; v_gene: TRBV19; CDR3nt: TGTGCCAGTAGTTCCCTGGGGGGGCCGGGCACAGATACGCAGTATTTT; CDR3aa: CASSSLGGPGTDTQYF
j_gene: TRBJ1-1; abundance: NA; d_gene: NA; v_gene: TRBV12-3/TRBV12-4; CDR3nt: TGTGCCAGCACCACGACCGCGGGCCTCAGACCAAGATTGAACACTGAAGCTTTCTTT; CDR3aa: CASTTTAGLRPRLNTEAFF
j_gene: TRBJ2-7; abundance: NA; d_gene: NA; v_gene: TRBV19; CDR3nt: TGTGCCAGTAGTCTGTCTATGGGTGAGCAGTACTTC; CDR3aa: CASSLSMGEQYF
j_gene: TRBJ2-5; abundance: NA; d_gene: TRBD2; v_gene: TRBV19; CDR3nt: TGTGCCAGTAGTATATTGGCTAGCGGGAGTGGTGAGACCCAGTACTTC; CDR3aa: CASSILASGSGETQYF
j_gene: TRBJ1-2; abundance: NA; d_gene: NA; v_gene: TRBV12-3/TRBV12-4; CDR3nt: TGTGCCAGCAGTTTAGATTACAGGGTCTATGGCTACACCTTC; CDR3aa: CASSLDYRVYGYTF
j_gene: TRBJ2-5; abundance: NA; d_gene: TRBD1; v_gene: TRBV2; CDR3nt: TGTGCCAGCAGGACAGGGTCGGTAACAGAGACCCAGTACTTC; CDR3aa: CASRTGSVTETQYF
j_gene: TRBJ2-1; abundance: NA; d_gene: NA; v_gene: TRBV20-1; CDR3nt: TGCAGTGCTAGAGATCTAGGGGGGAAGTCCAATGAGCAGTTCTTC; CDR3aa: CSARDLGGKSNEQFF
j_gene: TRBJ1-1; abundance: NA; d_gene: NA; v_gene: TRBV30; CDR3nt: TGTGCCTGGAGTGTAGGGGCAGGTAACACTGAAGCTTTCTTT; CDR3aa: CAWSVGAGNTEAFF
j_gene: TRBJ2-5; abundance: many; d_gene: NA; v_gene: TRBV2; CDR3nt: TGTGCCAGCACCCAGCAAGAGACCCAGTACTTC; CDR3aa: CASTQQETQYF
j_gene: TRBJ2-7; abundance: medium-sized; d_gene: TRBD1; v_gene: TRBV19; CDR3nt: TGTGCCAGTAGCCCCCGCCTCGCAGGGGGCGAGCAGTACTTC; CDR3aa: CASSPRLAGGEQYF
j_gene: TRBJ2-3; abundance: few; d_gene: TRBD1; v_gene: TRBV10-1; CDR3nt: TGCGCCAGCAGCAACGGCGGACAGGGCACAGATACGCAGTATTTT; CDR3aa: CASSNGGQGTDTQYF
j_gene: TRBJ1-2; abundance: many; d_gene: NA; v_gene: TRBV4-3; CDR3nt: TGTGCCAGCAGCCAAGACCGACAGTATGGCTACACCTTC; CDR3aa: CASSQDRQYGYTF
j_gene: TRBJ2-5; abundance: few; d_gene: TRBD1; v_gene: TRBV6-2/TRBV6-3; CDR3nt: TGTGCCAGCAGTTATTTTAGGCGGGACAGGCCCCCGGAGTACTTC; CDR3aa: CASSYFRRDRPPEYF
j_gene: TRBJ1-2; abundance: NA; d_gene: TRBD1; v_gene: TRBV29-1; CDR3nt: TGCAGCGTTGGCGAAGGACAGGGTGTGAAATATGGCTACACCTTC; CDR3aa: CSVGEGQGVKYGYTF
j_gene: TRBJ2-1; abundance: many; d_gene: NA; v_gene: TRBV7-3; CDR3nt: TGTGCCAGCAGCTTAGTGGGAAGCTCCTACAATGAGCAGTTCTTC; CDR3aa: CASSLVGSSYNEQFF
j_gene: TRBJ1-2; abundance: NA; d_gene: TRBD1; v_gene: TRBV15; CDR3nt: TGTGCCACCAGCACTCGACAGGGACCGAGGGATGGCTACACCTTC; CDR3aa: CATSTRQGPRDGYTF
j_gene: TRBJ2-5; abundance: NA; d_gene: NA; v_gene: TRBV24-1; CDR3nt: TGTGCCACCAGTGATCCGGGGGGCCTCCAGTACTTC; CDR3aa: CATSDPGGLQYF
j_gene: TRBJ2-7; abundance: NA; d_gene: NA; v_gene: TRBV2; CDR3nt: TGTGCCAGCAGTTCGACAGGTTACGCCTACGAGCAGTACTTC; CDR3aa: CASSSTGYAYEQYF
j_gene: TRBJ2-1; abundance: once; d_gene: TRBD1; v_gene: TRBV12-3/TRBV12-4; CDR3nt: TGTGCCAGCAGTTTGGGTATGGGACAGGGAATCAATGAGCAGTTCTTC; CDR3aa: CASSLGMGQGINEQFF
j_gene: TRBJ2-5; abundance: NA; d_gene: TRBD2; v_gene: TRBV7-3; CDR3nt: TGTGCCAGCAGCTTAGGTTTAGGGGAGGGGGAGACCCAGTACTTC; CDR3aa: CASSLGLGEGETQYF
j_gene: TRBJ2-1; abundance: many; d_gene: NA; v_gene: TRBV9; CDR3nt: TGTGCCAGCAGCGCCCCCTCCAGGAATGAGCAGTTCTTC; CDR3aa: CASSAPSRNEQFF
j_gene: TRBJ1-1; abundance: many; d_gene: TRBD1; v_gene: TRBV5-4; CDR3nt: TGTGCCAGCAGCAGTCGGACAGGATTGAACACTGAAGCTTTCTTT; CDR3aa: CASSSRTGLNTEAFF
j_gene: TRBJ1-1; abundance: many; d_gene: NA; v_gene: TRBV4-2; CDR3nt: TGTGCCAGCAGCCAAGCGGGAGGGGGAACTGAAGCTTTCTTT; CDR3aa: CASSQAGGGTEAFF
j_gene: TRBJ2-7; abundance: NA; d_gene: NA; v_gene: TRBV11-2; CDR3nt: TGTGCCAGCAGCCGGCTCGCGGACCCCGGGGTGGAGCAGTACTTC; CDR3aa: CASSRLADPGVEQYF